This entry describes one T cell receptor beta chain. The record originates from a study of blood T cell repertoires in COVID-19. Across the study: Acute-phase and convalescent COVID-19 samples originated in the United States, Italy and Spain. T cells, B-cell-depleted T cells, or PBMCs supplied cDNA or gDNA.

Per the original methods: Reference gene primer amplification gave nucleated cell count estimates. The table came from immunoSEQ multiplex PCR; TCRdb's copy has only in-frame clones and leaves some out. The V and J calls and the clone size are those of that table, but D and trimming were determined from the DNA. The data contain approximately 230,000 clones, about 80% of them seen just once; the ten biggest clones take up roughly 10%. From germline, CDR1 is KGHDR and CDR2 SFDVKD. The ends were cut back, 5 bases at V and 4 bases at J, with 9 bases in the middle. This CDR3 has 13 amino acids. The chain recombines TRBV24-1 with TRBJ2-3; D not certain. The sequenced sample was peripheral blood. This sequence was found in a man at least 80 years old with acute or convalescent COVID-19. CDR3 sequence: CATSVAVADTQYF. The DNA for the CDR3 is TGTGCCACCAGTGTGGCAGTGGCAGATACGCAGTATTTT.